A selection of T cell receptor beta chains follows, all from one sample in a study of cytomegalovirus exposure and HLA in healthy donors. TCRdb's table, derived via immunoSEQ multiplex PCR, lists solely in-frame clones and lacks some. The sample includes about 130,000 clones, 70% to 85% of them seen just once. The sequencing input was PBMCs. These receptors were taken from a boy aged 2 to 10 in good health and CMV-seronegative. The CDR3 runs from the conserved cysteine through the conserved F or W. The D gene is left open where the match is weak. Expanded clones are given a class, and other clones once, few, many or no size at all.

d_gene: NA; abundance: NA; j_gene: TRBJ2-7; v_gene: TRBV12-1; CDR3aa: CASSFARINAYEQYF; CDR3nt: TGTGCCAGCAGCTTTGCGCGCATCAATGCCTACGAGCAGTACTTC
d_gene: NA; abundance: NA; j_gene: TRBJ1-2; v_gene: TRBV19; CDR3aa: CASSRRSNYGYTF; CDR3nt: TGTGCCAGTAGTCGACGGAGTAACTATGGCTACACCTTC
d_gene: NA; abundance: few; j_gene: TRBJ1-1; v_gene: TRBV6-5; CDR3aa: CASSYSDGQTNTEAFF; CDR3nt: TGTGCCAGCAGTTACTCGGACGGACAGACAAACACTGAAGCTTTCTTT
d_gene: NA; abundance: NA; j_gene: TRBJ1-4; v_gene: TRBV19; CDR3aa: CASTPTGYPNEKLLF; CDR3nt: TGTGCCAGTACCCCTACAGGGTATCCTAATGAAAAACTGCTTTTT
d_gene: TRBD2; abundance: NA; j_gene: TRBJ2-1; v_gene: TRBV10-3; CDR3aa: CAISESSRLAMSSYNEQFF; CDR3nt: TGTGCCATCAGTGAGTCCTCGAGACTAGCGATGAGCTCCTACAATGAGCAGTTCTTC
d_gene: TRBD1; abundance: NA; j_gene: TRBJ2-1; v_gene: TRBV7-7; CDR3aa: CASSLSQGAYNEQFF; CDR3nt: TGTGCTAGCAGCTTAAGCCAGGGGGCCTACAATGAGCAGTTCTTC
d_gene: TRBD1; abundance: NA; j_gene: TRBJ1-1; v_gene: TRBV7-6; CDR3aa: CASSLGGGEAFF; CDR3nt: TGTGCCAGCAGCTTAGGAGGGGGCGAAGCTTTCTTT
d_gene: NA; abundance: NA; j_gene: TRBJ2-1; v_gene: TRBV6-1; CDR3aa: CASTPPDSSYNEQFF; CDR3nt: TGTGCCAGCACCCCCCCGGACAGTTCCTACAATGAGCAGTTCTTC
d_gene: NA; abundance: NA; j_gene: TRBJ1-4; v_gene: TRBV5-6; CDR3aa: CASSERTGPTWTNEKLFF; CDR3nt: TGTGCCAGCAGTGAGAGAACAGGGCCGACCTGGACTAATGAAAAACTGTTTTTT
d_gene: TRBD1; abundance: NA; j_gene: TRBJ1-1; v_gene: TRBV4-2; CDR3aa: CASSQHGGQAYTEAFF; CDR3nt: TGTGCCAGCAGCCAACACGGCGGACAGGCTTACACTGAAGCTTTCTTT
d_gene: TRBD1; abundance: NA; j_gene: TRBJ2-3; v_gene: TRBV11-3; CDR3aa: CASSKRDRGTDTQYF; CDR3nt: TGTGCCAGCAGCAAAAGGGACAGGGGCACAGATACGCAGTATTTT
d_gene: TRBD1; abundance: once; j_gene: TRBJ1-2; v_gene: TRBV5-4; CDR3aa: CASSSAGGWGYTF; CDR3nt: TGTGCCAGCAGCTCTGCAGGGGGTTGGGGCTACACCTTC
d_gene: NA; abundance: NA; j_gene: TRBJ1-5; v_gene: TRBV2; CDR3aa: CASSAGGWSGNQPQHF; CDR3nt: TGTGCCAGCAGTGCGGGAGGATGGAGCGGCAATCAGCCCCAGCATTTT
d_gene: TRBD2; abundance: NA; j_gene: TRBJ2-1; v_gene: TRBV7-9; CDR3aa: CASSSGSGGETYNEQFF; CDR3nt: TGTGCCAGCAGCTCCGGTAGCGGGGGGGAGACCTACAATGAGCAGTTCTTC
d_gene: TRBD2; abundance: once; j_gene: TRBJ2-3; v_gene: TRBV10-1; CDR3aa: CASSGIAGGPSTDTQYF; CDR3nt: TGCGCCAGCAGCGGGATAGCGGGAGGACCTAGCACAGATACGCAGTATTTT
d_gene: TRBD1; abundance: few; j_gene: TRBJ2-3; v_gene: TRBV4-3; CDR3aa: CASSQTPGQGTDTQYF; CDR3nt: TGCGCCAGCAGCCAAACCCCGGGACAGGGGACAGATACGCAGTATTTT
d_gene: NA; abundance: NA; j_gene: TRBJ1-4; v_gene: TRBV7-3; CDR3aa: CASSQGGNEKLFF; CDR3nt: TGTGCCAGCAGCCAAGGGGGTAATGAAAAACTGTTTTTT
d_gene: NA; abundance: once; j_gene: TRBJ2-1; v_gene: TRBV5-1; CDR3aa: CASSLADSPYNEQFF; CDR3nt: TGCGCCAGCAGCTTGGCCGACAGTCCGTACAATGAGCAGTTCTTC
d_gene: TRBD1; abundance: NA; j_gene: TRBJ1-1; v_gene: TRBV7-2; CDR3aa: CASSLATGWAEAFF; CDR3nt: TGTGCCAGCAGCTTAGCGACAGGGTGGGCTGAAGCTTTCTTT
d_gene: NA; abundance: NA; j_gene: TRBJ2-3; v_gene: TRBV28; CDR3aa: CASSLSSGRTDTQYF; CDR3nt: TGTGCCAGCAGTCTATCGAGCGGGCGCACAGATACGCAGTATTTT
d_gene: NA; abundance: NA; j_gene: TRBJ2-5; v_gene: TRBV30; CDR3aa: CAWSVPLRDRSLPLETQYF; CDR3nt: TGTGCCTGGAGTGTACCCTTGCGGGACCGCAGCTTGCCATTAGAGACCCAGTACTTC
d_gene: TRBD1; abundance: NA; j_gene: TRBJ1-4; v_gene: TRBV7-9; CDR3aa: CSSSTSGQDFNEKLFF; CDR3nt: TGTTCCAGCAGCACCTCTGGACAGGATTTTAATGAAAAACTGTTTTTT
d_gene: NA; abundance: NA; j_gene: TRBJ2-3; v_gene: TRBV25-1; CDR3aa: CASSDIEGATFYTQYF; CDR3nt: TGTGCCAGCAGTGATATAGAAGGGGCAACCTTTTATACGCAGTATTTT
d_gene: TRBD1; abundance: NA; j_gene: TRBJ2-3; v_gene: TRBV7-8; CDR3aa: CASSVAGTGGGTDTQYF; CDR3nt: TGTGCCAGCAGCGTGGCCGGGACAGGGGGCGGGACAGATACGCAGTATTTT
d_gene: TRBD2; abundance: NA; j_gene: TRBJ2-1; v_gene: TRBV5-4; CDR3aa: CASSLGGIAGGGEQFF; CDR3nt: TGTGCCAGCAGCTTGGGCGGAATAGCGGGAGGGGGGGAGCAGTTCTTC
d_gene: NA; abundance: once; j_gene: TRBJ2-5; v_gene: TRBV6-5; CDR3aa: CASSYEPEAETQYF; CDR3nt: TGTGCCAGCAGTTACGAACCCGAGGCAGAGACCCAGTACTTC